This T cell receptor beta chain was obtained from a study of blood T cell repertoires in COVID-19 (dated by TCRdb to about 2020). General notes on the study: Samples covering the acute and convalescent phases of COVID-19 were provided by collaborators in the United States, Italy and Spain. Where available, HLA class I and class II types were taken from metadata supplied by the sample provider and were not determined by assay-based typing. Samples were obtained from the ongoing ImmuneRACE study (first 160 participants) and from roughly 1,300 subjects provided by 6 global collaborators. The repertoires were made available in a free public database intended to serve as a resource for research on the immune response to SARS-CoV-2. Nearly every sample came with metadata listing a de-identified subject ID, COVID-19 status, age in years and sex. The dataset comprised deeply sampled blood TCRbeta repertoires from subjects exposed to, actively infected with, or recovered from COVID-19. The material from the prospective study consisted of cDNA or gDNA derived from T cells, B-cell-depleted T cells, or PBMCs. General study outcomes and caveats: How much clinical and demographic metadata was included differed by source and by participant, and the metadata was provided uncurated.

A word on this clone: Its antigen is not yet known. No qualities accompany the bases; no much larger clone lies one base away.

The immunoSEQ Assay, a bias-controlled multiplex PCR, was used to amplify TCRbeta CDR3 regions from genomic DNA. Per the source publication's procedure: Nucleated cell counts per sample were estimated from amplification of reference gene primers within the assay. Sequence reads were collapsed and filtered to measure the absolute abundance of every unique TCRbeta CDR3 rearrangement. For each sample, productive Simpson clonality was calculated by taking the square root of Simpson's diversity index across productive rearrangements. Held by TCRdb, this immuneACCESS table contains in-frame sequences only and omits some clones. Under half of the omission traces to an unresolved V gene where checked; the cause of the rest is unknown. V and J calls and clone size are copied from that table; D and trimming were computed from the DNA. Here the sample has under 300,000 clones; more than 70% occur a single time. Roughly 2.4% of the sample is held by the ten biggest clonotypes.

Participants in the prospective study were enrolled through a virtual design, were aged roughly 18 to 100 years, and lived in under 25 United States geographic areas. Cohort assignment in the prospective study relied on participant-reported clinical history from a screening survey and a study questionnaire. In the prospective study, whole blood, serum and a nasopharyngeal or oropharyngeal swab were collected from each participant by mobile phlebotomists. Over a roughly two-month period, participants in the prospective study had the option of providing additional blood draws and questionnaires. Before DNA extraction, prospective study blood samples were shipped either frozen or at room temperature. The TCR originated in a woman aged 40 to 50 with acute COVID-19. Sequencing was performed on PBMCs or T cells enriched from blood (not recorded which).

CDR3 sequence: CASARGNQPQHF. The DNA sequence is as follows: TGTGCCAGCGCGCGGGGTAATCAGCCCCAGCATTTT. The chain was built from TRBV5-5 and TRBJ1-5; the D gene cannot be named for sure. CDR1 is given as SGHKS and CDR2 as YYEKEE, both from the germline V gene (reference sequence). V and J are truncated by 7 bases and 4 bases respectively, leaving an intervening sequence of 9 bases. The CDR3 has 12 amino acids, counting the end cysteine and phenylalanine. Just the 36-base CDR3 DNA is kept, in frame starting at base 1.